This T cell receptor (beta chain) was sequenced in a study of T cell changes during pregnancy in multiple sclerosis. The CDR3 consists of 14 residues. V shed 3 bases and J shed 1 base, with 9 bases lying between them. CDR1 is LNHDA, CDR2 SQIVND, per germline (reference sequence). Some clones are missing from TCRdb's copy, which holds only in-frame ones; the method was immunoSEQ multiplex PCR. The repertoire holds fewer than 70,000 clones, with about 90% as singletons. The sequences come from peripheral blood, collected in the second trimester of pregnancy. The clonotype was recovered from a female donor in good health, enrolled as a control in a pregnancy study. The chain carries TRBV19 and TRBJ1-1; D not resolved. CDR3 sequence: CASSMRASNTEAFF. In DNA, the CDR3 is TGTGCCAGTAGTATGAGAGCCTCGAACACTGAAGCTTTCTTT.